The 23 T cell receptor beta chains presented below share a single source sample, sequenced in a study of T cells in Graves' hyperthyroidism and ophthalmopathy. Researchers took RNA transcripts and amplified the TCR beta CDR3 regions from them. First-round RT-PCR of the TCR CDR3 relied on the HTBI primer set. TCRdb fed the multiplex PCR reads into MiXCR, producing one record per CDR3 protein. The table has hundreds of thousands of distinct CDR3 sequences, roughly 14% seen once. The sample was blood. The receptors stem from a woman aged 40 to 50 with Graves' ophthalmopathy.

This clonotype was found many times. The chain recombines TRBV19 with TRBJ1-5; TRBD1 might be the D (5 bases). Per the germline V gene, CDR1 is LNHDA and CDR2 is SQIVND (reference sequence). This CDR3 has 17 amino acids. The V end lost 5 bases, the J end lost 1 base, and 18 bases lay between the germline ends. The CDR3 is CASSPLTGGRSNQPQHF. The CDR3 coding sequence is TGTGCCAGTAGTCCCCTCACCGGGGGAAGGAGCAATCAGCCCCAGCATTTT.

The genes are TRBV4-1 and TRBJ2-2; no definite D call. V was cut by 4 bases and J by 6 bases, with 9 bases left in between. Looked up from germline, CDR1 is MGHRA and CDR2 is YSYEKL. The CDR3 is 13 amino acids. CDR3 in amino acids: CASSLDRSGELFF. For the CDR3, the DNA is TGCGCCAGCAGCCTGGACCGGTCCGGGGAGCTGTTTTTT.

This clonotype has a count of ten or more. The V call is TRBV7-2, the J call TRBJ1-5; TRBD1 matches at 8 bases. Germline CDR1 and CDR2: SGHTA and FQGNSA. This CDR3 is built from 15 residues. With 2 bases clipped from V and 5 bases from J, the junction kept 5 bases outside the gene matches. The CDR3 DNA reads as TGTGCCAGCAGCTTAACAGGGGGAAACGATCAGCCCCAGCATTTT. Protein product: CASSLTGGNDQPQHF.

This chain's CDR3 is CASSRTGEEKTQYF. CDR3 sequence (DNA): TGCGCCAGCAGCCGGACAGGTGAAGAAAAGACCCAGTACTTC. The J gene is TRBJ2-5, the V gene TRBV5-1; 7 bases fit TRBD1. The CDR3 has 14 residues. V shed 4 bases and J 6 bases; nucleotides not matched to a gene: 9. Germline V gene lookup returns CDR1 SGHRS and CDR2 YFSETQ.

This clonotype was seen repeatedly, ten times or more. One base away lies a much larger clone, so this may be a sequencing read error. The J gene is TRBJ2-7, the V gene TRBV6-5; 14 bases are shared with TRBD2. V dropped 2 bases and J dropped 2; count of bases not matched to a gene: 2. The germline CDR1 and CDR2 sequences are MNHEY and SVGAGI. CDR3 length equals 16 residues. The CDR3 nucleotides are TGTGCCAGCAGTTACCGACTAGCGGGAGGGACCTACGAGCAGTACTTC. Its protein is CASSYRLAGGTYEQYF.

This clonotype was seen many times. This chain joins TRBV7-8 and TRBJ1-4; D gene ambiguous. This CDR3 comprises 13 residues. With 1 base removed from V and 6 bases from J, the gap between germline ends came to 6 bases. Germline V gene data show CDR1 as SGHVS and CDR2 as FQNEAQ. The chain's CDR3 is CASSLGPDEKLFF. Written as DNA, the CDR3 is TGTGCCAGCAGCTTAGGGCCAGATGAAAAACTGTTTTTT.

This chain connects TRBV7-2 to TRBJ1-2; D perhaps matches TRBD1 (5 bases). V lost 4 bases and J lost 9, with 15 bases in between. The germline gives CDR1 SGHTA, CDR2 FQGNSA. This CDR3 spans 13 amino acids. The CDR3 bases are TGTGCCAGCAGCTCGGACACGGGCCGGAGCTACACCTTC. It encodes CASSSDTGRSYTF.

This clonotype was counted at least ten times. This rearrangement joins TRBV5-1 to TRBJ2-5, with D possibly being TRBD1 (6 bases). The germline CDR1 and CDR2 sequences are SGHRS and YFSETQ. The CDR3 is 16 amino acids. Trimming cost V 4 bases and J 1 base, with 17 bases left between them. As DNA, the CDR3 is TGCGCCAGCAGCGCGGCAGGGGCCGGGTCCCAAGAGACCCAGTACTTC. Translating it yields CASSAAGAGSQETQYF.

This clonotype was counted many times. The genes are TRBV7-2 and TRBJ1-5; the D is unclear. CDR3 length equals 12 residues. Germline lookup yields CDR1 SGHTA and CDR2 FQGNSA. Trimming removed 7 bases from V and 10 bases from J, with 14 bases in between. CDR3 amino acids: CASTQGRAPQHF. The CDR3 DNA follows: TGTGCCAGCACGCAAGGGAGGGCTCCCCAGCATTTT.

The CDR3 is CASSPDRVKNSNQPQHF. The CDR3, as DNA: TGTGCCAGCAGTCCAGACAGGGTTAAAAATAGCAATCAGCCCCAGCATTTT. The V gene is TRBV12-3 or TRBV12-4, the J gene TRBJ1-5, with TRBD1 matching over 7 bases. CDR3 length equals 17 residues. Unmatched junction bases numbered 10, after V lost 5 bases and J lost 0 bases.

This clonotype was detected only a few times. The V gene is TRBV28, the J gene TRBJ1-1, with D unresolved. The CDR3 sequence is 14 residues long. From germline, CDR1 is MDHEN and CDR2 SYDVKM. Trimming stripped 6 bases from V and 5 bases from J, with 16 bases between. The CDR3 region has the DNA TGTGCCAGCAGCCAACAGCTTACTTTAACTGAAGCTTTCTTT. It translates to CASSQQLTLTEAFF. Full variable domain (remainder filled in from reference TRBV28 and TRBJ1-1): DVKVTQSSRYLVKRTGEKVFLECVQDMDHENMFWYRQDPGLGLRLIYFSYDVKMKEKGDIPEGYSVSREKKERFSLILESASTNQTSMYLCASSQQLTLTEAFFGQGTRLTVV.

This clonotype was detected many times. In nucleotides, the CDR3 is TGTGCCAGCAGCTTAGTGGAAACAGGACCAGCTTTCTTT. This sequence encodes CASSLVETGPAFF. This chain connects TRBV11-2 to TRBJ1-1; TRBD1 is a possible D gene (5 bases). Trimming shortened V by 1 base and J by 10 bases, and 13 bases separated the two germline ends. The CDR3 sequence is 13 residues long. From germline, CDR1 is SGHAT and CDR2 FQNNGV.

This clonotype has a count of ten or more. The gene calls are TRBV19 and TRBJ1-1, with D unresolved. The germline V gene encodes CDR1 LNHDA and CDR2 SQIVND (reference sequence). V was trimmed by 3 bases and J by 0 bases, leaving 11 bases between them. This CDR3 contains 15 residues. In nucleotides, the CDR3 is TGTGCCAGTAGTATCGGGATTTTACTGAACACTGAAGCTTTCTTT. It translates to CASSIGILLNTEAFF.

The V gene is TRBV3-1, the J gene TRBJ2-7; the match to TRBD1 covers 10 bases. V trimming: 5 bases; J trimming: 2 bases; junction bases outside the gene matches: 6. Germline CDR1 reads LGHDT; CDR2 reads YNNKEL (reference sequence). The CDR3 is 15 amino acids. The CDR3, as DNA: TGTGCCAGCAGCGAGGGGACAGGGGCCACCTACGAGCAGTACTTC. It translates to CASSEGTGATYEQYF.

This clonotype was detected many times. V and J are TRBV12-3 or TRBV12-4 and TRBJ1-2, with a weak D call TRBD1 (5 bases). V lost 5 bases to trimming and J lost 2 bases, with 12 bases between them. The CDR3 has 14 amino acids. The CDR3 bases are TGTGCCAGCAGTCTCCGGGACGGAAACTATGGCTACACCTTC. Amino acids: CASSLRDGNYGYTF.

This clonotype was detected ten times or more. This chain uses TRBV28 with TRBJ1-1; no clear D gene. This CDR3 comprises 13 residues. Germline CDR1 is MDHEN and CDR2 is SYDVKM. The V gene lost 8 bases and the J gene lost 10 bases, with 20 bases spanning the gap. CDR3 amino acids: CASRAAMRAGAFF. The CDR3 coding sequence is TGTGCCAGCCGAGCGGCGATGAGAGCGGGAGCTTTCTTT.

This clonotype occurred many times. The chain links TRBV6-5 to TRBJ2-7; D might be TRBD1 (5 bases). The germline V and J ends were trimmed by 8 bases and 4 bases, with 9 bases remaining between them. The germline V gene encodes CDR1 MNHEY and CDR2 SVGAGI. The CDR3 is made up of 11 amino acids. CDR3 protein: CASDKGYEQYF. CDR3 nucleotides: TGTGCCAGCGATAAGGGGTACGAGCAGTACTTC.

This clonotype was detected ten times or more. CDR3 DNA: TGTGCCATCAGAAGCGGGACAGGGGGGGGTCAGCCCCAGCATTTT. Amino acids: CAIRSGTGGGQPQHF. The chain has TRBV10-3 and TRBJ1-5, with 11 bases identical to TRBD1. CDR1 and CDR2 (germline): ENHRY, SYGVKD. The CDR3 sequence is 15 residues long. V gave up 6 bases and J gave up 6 bases; unmatched junction bases: 7.

This clonotype was seen a handful of times. The chain recombines TRBV6-5 with TRBJ1-4, with unresolved D. Germline V gene lookup returns CDR1 MNHEY and CDR2 SVGAGI. The germline V and J ends were trimmed by 4 bases and 7 bases, with 7 bases remaining between them. The CDR3 loop spans 12 amino acids. The CDR3 DNA reads TGTGCCAGCAGTTCAGGCGGTGAAAAACTGTTTTTT. It yields the protein CASSSGGEKLFF.

The J gene is TRBJ2-7, the V gene TRBV19, with TRBD2 matching over 7 bases. J gave up 6 bases and V 7 bases, and 12 bases lay outside the gene matches. The germline V gene has CDR1 LNHDA and CDR2 SQIVND (reference sequence). This CDR3 is 14 amino acids long. CDR3 sequence: CASTSPGRAREQYF. Written as DNA, the CDR3 is TGTGCCAGTACCTCTCCAGGGAGGGCTCGCGAGCAGTACTTC.

The sample holds many counts of this clonotype. This sequence joins TRBV4-1 and TRBJ2-5, with D tentatively TRBD1 or TRBD2 (5 bases each). Germline loops: CDR1 MGHRA, CDR2 YSYEKL. The ends were cut back, 1 base at V and 5 bases at J, with 17 bases in the middle. The CDR3 has 16 residues. This CDR3 reads CASSQAWGPERETQYF. The CDR3 nucleotides read TGCGCCAGCAGCCAAGCATGGGGCCCCGAGCGGGAGACCCAGTACTTC.

In its sample, this clonotype was seen many times. CDR3 nucleotides: TGTGCCAGCATTCGGACTAGCGGGAGCTACGAGCAGTACTTC. Amino acid sequence: CASIRTSGSYEQYF. This rearrangement joins TRBV27 to TRBJ2-7; 13 bases are a match to TRBD2. Germline V lookup: CDR1 MNHEY, CDR2 SMNVEV (reference sequence). J was trimmed by 3 bases and V by 7 bases; bases with no gene match: 3. The CDR3 length is 14 residues.

V is TRBV7-9 and J is TRBJ1-5, with D maybe TRBD1 (5 bases). The CDR3 is 13 residues long. V shed 5 bases and J shed 8 bases, with 13 bases lying between them. Germline assignment: CDR1 SEHNR and CDR2 FQNEAQ (reference sequence). In DNA, the CDR3 is TGTGCCAGCAGCCCCGGGGGGGAGAAGCCCCAGCATTTT. Protein sequence: CASSPGGEKPQHF.